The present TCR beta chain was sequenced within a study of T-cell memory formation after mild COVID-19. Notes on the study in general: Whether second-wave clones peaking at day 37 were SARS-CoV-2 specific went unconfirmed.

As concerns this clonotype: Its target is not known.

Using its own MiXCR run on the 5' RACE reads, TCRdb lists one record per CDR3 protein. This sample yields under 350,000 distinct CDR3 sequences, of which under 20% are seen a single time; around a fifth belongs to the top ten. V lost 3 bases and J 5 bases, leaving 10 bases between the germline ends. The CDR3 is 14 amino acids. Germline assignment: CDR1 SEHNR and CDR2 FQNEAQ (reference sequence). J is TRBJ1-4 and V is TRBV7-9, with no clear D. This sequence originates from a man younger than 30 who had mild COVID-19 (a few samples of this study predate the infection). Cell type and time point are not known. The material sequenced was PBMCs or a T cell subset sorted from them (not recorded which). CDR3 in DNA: TGTGCCAGCAGCTTTTTACGAGGGAATGAAAAACTGTTTTTT. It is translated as CASSFLRGNEKLFF.